The 29 T cell receptor beta chains in this list originate from one sample, sequenced in a study of early T cells in non-severe SARS-CoV-2 infection (dated by TCRdb to 2020 to 2022). Libraries were constructed by 5' RACE. The instrument was a NextSeq 500. TCRdb itself trimmed the public reads at Q25 with fastp, ran MiXCR and retained productive beta chains. Identical CDR3 protein sequences are pooled into one entry, listed with their most common genes and DNA. This sample holds under 85,000 distinct CDR3 sequences; roughly 8.7% were observed only once. Together, the top ten hold roughly 6% of the sample. Material for sequencing was whole blood. The receptor source for this set is an adult who was a healthcare worker with PCR-confirmed SARS-CoV-2 infection or an uninfected control (not recorded which).

The chain employs TRBV6-4 and TRBJ2-3; the D gene is possibly TRBD2 (6 bases). Germline loops: CDR1 MRHNA, CDR2 SNTAGT. V was trimmed by 5 bases and J by 6 bases, leaving 12 bases between them. The CDR3 covers 13 residues. CDR3 protein: CASSWTTLDTQYF. The CDR3 DNA sequence: TGTGCCAGCAGTTGGACTACCTTGGATACGCAGTATTTT.

This clonotype was seen repeatedly, ten times or more. The chain combines TRBV10-3 with TRBJ1-2; D is possibly TRBD1 (5 bases). Trimming removed 0 bases from V and 3 bases from J, with 8 bases in between. The CDR3 consists of 14 residues. In germline, CDR1 is ENHRY, CDR2 SYGVKD. The CDR3 region has the DNA TGTGCCATCAGTGAGTCGTTGGGGGACTATGGCTACACCTTC. It encodes CAISESLGDYGYTF.

This sequence joins TRBV5-5 and TRBJ2-1; 16 nucleotides agree with TRBD2. Per germline, CDR1 SGHKS and CDR2 YYEKEE (reference sequence). This CDR3 region has 15 residues. V lost 3 bases and J lost 8; bases outside the gene matches: 2. This chain's CDR3 is CASSSGLAGGYEQFF. The CDR3 coding sequence is TGTGCCAGCAGCTCGGGACTAGCGGGAGGGTATGAGCAGTTCTTC.

There are many counts of this clonotype. The V gene is TRBV6-6, the J gene TRBJ1-5; TRBD1 is a possible D gene (6 bases). Germline V lookup: CDR1 MNHNY, CDR2 SVGAGI (reference sequence). V was shortened by 5 bases and J by 0 bases, with 11 bases between the two germline ends. The CDR3 covers 15 residues. CDR3 nucleotide sequence: TGTGCCAGCAGTAAACCAGGGGCTAGCAATCAGCCCCAGCATTTT. It is translated as CASSKPGASNQPQHF.

As regards this clonotype: Germline is not matched at one junction end, which may reflect a read error. The chain recombines TRBV6-5 with TRBJ1-3, with 7 bases fitting TRBD1. Germline V gene lookup returns CDR1 MNHEY and CDR2 SVGAGI. The CDR3 has 15 amino acids. The CDR3 sequence: CASRPTGISENTIYF. In nucleotides, the CDR3 is TGTGCCAGCAGACCGACAGGGATCTCTGAAAACACCATATATTTT.

This clonotype was counted at least ten times. The chain carries TRBV20-1 and TRBJ2-3; D uncertain. With 4 bases removed from V and 6 bases from J, the gap between germline ends came to 11 bases. Per germline, CDR1 DFQATT and CDR2 SNEGSKA (reference sequence). The length of the CDR3 is 12 residues. In nucleotides, the CDR3 is TGCAGTGCTAAGGGAATGGGTGATACGCAGTATTTT. This sequence encodes CSAKGMGDTQYF.

This clonotype has a handful of counts. V is TRBV7-9 and J is TRBJ1-1; D unresolved. V dropped 6 bases and J dropped 0 bases, with 11 bases sitting between them. This CDR3 is built from 14 residues. CDR1 SEHNR and CDR2 FQNEAQ come from the germline V gene (reference sequence). CDR3 sequence reads: CASSRMAMNTEAFF. CDR3 coding DNA: TGTGCCAGCAGTAGGATGGCGATGAACACTGAAGCTTTCTTT.

This chain uses TRBV7-2 with TRBJ1-3; D unclear. The CDR3 spans 12 residues. Germline-derived CDR1 and CDR2 are SGHTA and FQGNSA. V lost 3 bases and J lost 5, with 5 bases in between. CDR3 DNA: TGTGCCAGCAGCTTGCACCGAAACACCATATATTTT. Translated: CASSLHRNTIYF.

The chain uses TRBV7-3 and TRBJ2-2; D remains unclear. CDR1 and CDR2 from the germline V gene are SGHTA and FQGTGA. The CDR3 runs to 15 residues. Trimming removed 5 bases from V and 2 bases from J, with 12 bases in between. CDR3 region: CASSPWTANTGELFF. CDR3 in DNA: TGTGCCAGCAGCCCTTGGACGGCTAACACCGGGGAGCTGTTTTTT.

The chain employs TRBV7-9 and TRBJ1-6, with D maybe TRBD1 (5 bases). The germline V gene has CDR1 SEHNR and CDR2 FQNEAQ (reference sequence). The CDR3 sequence is 14 residues long. Trimming shortened V by 4 bases and J by 7 bases, and 11 bases separated the two germline ends. The CDR3 DNA sequence: TGTGCCAGCAGCTGGGACGGTGGAAATTCACCCCTCCACTTT. This translates into CASSWDGGNSPLHF.

The table lists this clonotype with many counts. J is TRBJ1-6 and V is TRBV6-5, with 9 positions matching TRBD1. The CDR3 loop spans 15 amino acids. V was clipped by 2 bases and J by 9 bases; unmatched bases: 5. Germline loops: CDR1 MNHEY, CDR2 SVGAGI. CDR3 sequence (DNA): TGTGCCAGCAGTTACGGACAGGGGCTGGGTTCACCCCTCCACTTT. Amino acid sequence: CASSYGQGLGSPLHF.

Ten or more counts support this clonotype. The chain recombines TRBV20-1 with TRBJ2-5; 16 bases map to TRBD2. V was pared by 0 bases and J by 2 bases, with 15 bases of the junction left unmatched. Looked up from germline, CDR1 is DFQATT and CDR2 is SNEGSKA (reference sequence). This CDR3 has 21 amino acids. CDR3 protein: CSARDLGLAGGLGAPQETQYF. CDR3 in DNA: TGCAGTGCTAGAGATCTGGGACTAGCGGGAGGGCTCGGGGCCCCACAAGAGACCCAGTACTTC.

This clonotype was observed a few times. The chain links TRBV7-3 to TRBJ2-1; 9 bases align to TRBD1. There are 15 residues in the CDR3. The germline V gene has CDR1 SGHTA and CDR2 FQGTGA. J lost 9 bases, V lost 2 bases, and 8 bases had no gene match. The CDR3 sequence: CASSLGYGGQGEQFF. The CDR3 DNA follows: TGTGCCAGCAGCTTAGGATACGGGGGACAGGGTGAGCAGTTCTTC.

This clonotype has just a few counts. The chain links TRBV7-3 to TRBJ2-3, with D possibly TRBD1 on 5 matching bases. The V gene lost 0 bases and the J gene lost 4 bases, with 11 bases spanning the gap. This CDR3 comprises 15 residues. CDR1 SGHTA and CDR2 FQGTGA come from the germline V gene. The CDR3 coding sequence is TGTGCCAGCAGCTTAACGGGGCCGTTCGCAGATACGCAGTATTTT. It translates to CASSLTGPFADTQYF.

The table lists this clonotype with many counts. The chain couples TRBV5-1 to TRBJ2-5; tentatively, D is TRBD1 (5 bases). Trimming removed 3 bases from V and 1 base from J, with 10 bases in between. The germline V gene has CDR1 SGHRS and CDR2 YFSETQ. This CDR3 region has 14 residues. CDR3 sequence: CASSSRTIQETQYF. DNA of the CDR3: TGCGCCAGCAGCTCCCGGACAATCCAAGAGACCCAGTACTTC.

This clonotype has only a few counts. This sequence joins TRBV11-2 and TRBJ1-3, with D unresolved. The V and J ends lost 2 bases and 4 bases respectively, with 9 bases between them. This CDR3 has 14 residues. CDR1 and CDR2 from the germline V gene are SGHAT and FQNNGV. The CDR3 spells CASSLSSSGNTIYF. In DNA, the CDR3 is TGTGCCAGCAGCTTAAGTAGCTCAGGAAACACCATATATTTT.

This clonotype occurred a few times. V and J are TRBV12-3 or TRBV12-4 and TRBJ2-1; 7 bases fit TRBD2. The CDR3 sequence is 15 residues long. V lost 5 bases to trimming and J lost 2 bases; unmatched junction nucleotides: 6. CDR3 nucleotides: TGTGCCAGCAGTGGACGGGGAGGGGCCTACAATGAGCAGTTCTTC. The encoded protein is CASSGRGGAYNEQFF.

This rearrangement joins TRBV5-5 to TRBJ2-7, with TRBD2 matching over 7 bases. V was pared by 0 bases and J by 0 bases, with 6 bases of the junction left unmatched. Germline CDR1 and CDR2: SGHKS and YYEKEE (reference sequence). The CDR3 has 16 residues. CDR3 sequence (DNA): TGTGCCAGCAGCTTGGAACCGGGAGGCCGCTCCTACGAGCAGTACTTC. Amino acids: CASSLEPGGRSYEQYF.

This clonotype was seen ten or more times. This chain links TRBV3-1 with TRBJ1-2; TRBD1 aligns across 11 bases. This CDR3 has 16 residues. The V gene's germline CDR1 is LGHDT and CDR2 YNNKEL (reference sequence). V lost 2 bases, J lost 7 bases, and 9 bases stayed unmatched. CDR3 bases: TGTGCCAGCAGCCAACTGGACAGGGGGCTGGCTACTGGCTACACCTTC. The encoded protein is CASSQLDRGLATGYTF.

The rearrangement joins TRBV20-1 to TRBJ2-7; 9 bases match TRBD1. V gave up 0 bases and J gave up 2 bases; unmatched junction bases: 11. The CDR3 has 17 residues. Per the germline V gene, CDR1 is DFQATT and CDR2 is SNEGSKA (reference sequence). CDR3 DNA: TGCAGTGCTAGAGAACCTTATGGGACAGGGAACCCCTACGAGCAGTACTTC. This sequence encodes CSAREPYGTGNPYEQYF.

This clonotype was seen at least ten times. The chain links TRBV2 to TRBJ1-3; D gene uncertain. CDR3 length equals 13 residues. V lost 3 bases, J lost 1 base, and 4 bases lay in between. Germline V gene sequence: CDR1 SNHLY, CDR2 FYNNEI. The DNA of the CDR3 is TGTGCCAGCAGTGACAGGTCTGGAAACACCATATATTTT. Translating gives CASSDRSGNTIYF.

Many counts were recorded for this clonotype. The chain links TRBV20-1 to TRBJ2-3; D possibly corresponds to TRBD1 (6 bases). The V and J ends lost 6 bases and 3 bases respectively, with 28 bases between them. The CDR3 loop spans 18 amino acids. Germline CDR1 DFQATT, CDR2 SNEGSKA (reference sequence). CDR3: CSAGHDASWGLRTDTQYF. The CDR3 DNA reads as TGCAGTGCGGGGCACGATGCTTCCTGGGGGCTTAGGACAGATACGCAGTATTTT.

This clonotype was observed at least ten times. This chain connects TRBV5-5 to TRBJ1-1; D gene ambiguous. The CDR3 has 12 residues. The germline gives CDR1 SGHKS, CDR2 YYEKEE (reference sequence). Trimming stripped 0 bases from V and 7 bases from J, with 7 bases between. CDR3 DNA sequence: TGTGCCAGCAGCTTGGCCCAGGTTGAAGCTTTCTTT. It yields the protein CASSLAQVEAFF.

This sequence joins TRBV7-9 and TRBJ2-1; D perhaps matches TRBD1 (6 bases). With 3 bases removed from V and 10 bases from J, the gap between germline ends came to 16 bases. The CDR3 loop spans 14 amino acids. Germline lookup yields CDR1 SEHNR and CDR2 FQNEAQ (reference sequence). CDR3 nucleotides: TGTGCCAGCAGCTTTACAGGGTTAGGGCGCGAGCAGTTCTTC. Translation: CASSFTGLGREQFF.

The chain combines TRBV20-1 with TRBJ2-2; D is tentatively TRBD1 or TRBD2 (6 bases each). The germline CDR1 and CDR2 sequences are DFQATT and SNEGSKA (reference sequence). CDR3 length: 16 residues. Trimming stripped 3 bases from V and 1 base from J, with 15 bases between. CDR3 in amino acids: CSARTGAGKNTGELFF. CDR3 in DNA: TGCAGTGCTAGGACGGGGGCAGGGAAGAACACCGGGGAGCTGTTTTTT.

This clonotype occurred many times. The chain couples TRBV7-9 to TRBJ1-4; 7 positions match TRBD1. V was clipped by 6 bases and J by 6 bases; unmatched bases: 13. Germline V gene lookup returns CDR1 SEHNR and CDR2 FQNEAQ (reference sequence). This CDR3 contains 16 residues. The CDR3 reads CASSFRQGRIDEKLFF. The DNA of the CDR3 is TGTGCCAGCAGTTTCCGACAGGGACGCATTGATGAAAAACTGTTTTTT.

The chain couples TRBV6-2 or TRBV6-3 to TRBJ2-2; TRBD1 matches 9 bases. The CDR3 is 15 amino acids. V trimming: 5 bases; J trimming: 7 bases; junction bases outside the gene matches: 8. Germline V lookup: CDR1 MNHEY, CDR2 SVGEGT. The CDR3 loop is CASSQLQGAFGELFF. The CDR3 DNA follows: TGTGCCAGCAGTCAACTACAGGGGGCGTTCGGGGAGCTGTTTTTT.

This clonotype has just a few counts. The genes are TRBV20-1 and TRBJ1-1; D is possibly TRBD1 (6 bases). The CDR3 has 13 residues. Germline CDR1 reads DFQATT; CDR2 reads SNEGSKA (reference sequence). Trimming took off 4 bases at V and 8 bases at J, with 17 bases between the two ends. The CDR3 sequence: CSAKGRGGEEAFF. The CDR3 region has the DNA TGCAGTGCTAAGGGCAGGGGAGGTGAAGAAGCTTTCTTT.

In this sample, this clonotype turned up many times. One end of the junction does not line up with germline, which may come from a read error. This chain connects TRBV7-9 to TRBJ2-7; the match to TRBD2 covers 9 bases. This CDR3 comprises 14 residues. Germline V gives CDR1 SEHNR, CDR2 FQNEAQ (reference sequence). Here the CDR3 reads CASSLAGERYEQYF. The CDR3 coding sequence is TGTGCCAGCAGTTTAGCGGGAGAGAGGTACGAGCAGTACTTC.